This T cell receptor beta chain was profiled in a study of T-cell memory formation after mild COVID-19 (dated by TCRdb to about 2021). Study-level background: Most TCR sequence clusters were specific to one of the two donors. T-cell clones expanding and contracting after mild COVID-19 in a couple of donors were tracked by longitudinal TCRalpha and TCRbeta repertoire sequencing. The cohort was made up of two young adult volunteers, one female and one male, who were previously healthy. Overall results and qualifications from the work: The study included only a couple of mild cases, and larger cohorts that include severe cases with pre-infection samples were judged to be necessary. Clones that contracted from day 15 to 85 showed balanced CD4/CD8 phenotypes, whereas a second wave of clones that expanded from day 15 to 37 leaned towards CD4+. Some responding clones were detected in pre-infection memory, suggesting pre-existing cross-reactive memory T cells joined the SARS-CoV-2 response. Contracting CD4+ clones were found mainly in CM and EM memory subsets, while CD8+ clones were enriched in EMRA. SARS-CoV-2 specificity of the second-wave clones peaking on day 37 was not confirmed.

Ficoll-Paque density gradient centrifugation was the method used to isolate PBMCs. The sample was run on an Illumina NovaSeq 6000. cDNA libraries for TCRalpha and TCRbeta were prepared by 5'RACE using constant-segment primers, with sample barcodes and unique molecular identifiers added. Trizol reagent was used to extract RNA from every sample. Libraries were amplified in two PCR steps, with a second sample barcode and Illumina TruSeq adapters added in the second step. Libraries were sequenced on an Illumina NovaSeq with 2 x 150 bp paired-end reads. As for the original processing: Reads were demultiplexed and collapsed into UMI-guided consensus sequences with migec v1.2.7. Using mixcr v2.1.11, UMI consensuses were aligned to TRA and TRB V and J templates and then assembled into clonotypes. A clonotype was counted as expanded or contracted only when both edgeR and NoisET called the clonotype significant, with the noise models trained on biological replicates. For edgeR calls, the thresholds were a false discovery rate-adjusted p below 0.01 and a log2 fold-change of 1. As an exploratory analysis of dynamics, max-normalized trajectories of the 1000 most abundant clonotypes were examined by PCA with hierarchical clustering. Each responding clone was given a CD4 or CD8 phenotype based on the CD4+ and CD8+ repertoires, which had been sequenced separately. Clones were called with MiXCR by TCRdb after fastp trimmed the public reads at Q25, and only in-frame beta chains were retained. All rows with the same CDR3 protein become a single entry with the most common DNA and genes. The V and J calls and clone size come from TCRdb's table, not from the authors' own analysis. The sample data list about 360,000 distinct CDR3 sequences, and roughly an eighth of these were observed just once. The ten largest clones represent 22% of the sample.

A word on this clonotype: Its antigen target is currently unknown. No clone much larger than this one lies a single base away; base qualities are absent.

The origin of this receptor is a man between 18 and 29 years old who had mild COVID-19 (a few samples of this study predate the infection). The sample titles of this study are shuffled in the database, so cell type and time point are left out; the donor was told from shared clones. The sequenced sample consisted of PBMCs or a T cell subset sorted from them (not recorded which).

The CDR3 in this case is CASRLYYPGFPEAFF. The DNA is TGTGCCAGCAGACTCTATTATCCGGGGTTCCCTGAAGCTTTCTTT. The V and J segments used are TRBV14 and TRBJ1-1, with the D gene not confidently named. The CDR3 numbers 15 residues from cysteine through phenylalanine. The CDR3 DNA has 45 bases and is translated from base 1. Via the germline V gene, CDR1 is SGHDN and CDR2 FVKESK. Relative to germline, V is 6 bases shorter and J is 6 bases shorter, with 20 bases between their ends.